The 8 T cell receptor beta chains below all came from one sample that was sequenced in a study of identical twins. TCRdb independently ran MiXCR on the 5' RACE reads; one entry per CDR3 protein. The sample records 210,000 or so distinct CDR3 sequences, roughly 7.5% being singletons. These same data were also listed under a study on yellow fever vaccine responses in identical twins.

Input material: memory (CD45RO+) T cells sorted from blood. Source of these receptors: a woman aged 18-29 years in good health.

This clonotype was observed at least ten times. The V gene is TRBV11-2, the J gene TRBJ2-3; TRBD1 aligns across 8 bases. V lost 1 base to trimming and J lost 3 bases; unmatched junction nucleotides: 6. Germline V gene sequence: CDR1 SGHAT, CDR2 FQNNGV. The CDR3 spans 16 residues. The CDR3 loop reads CASSLGQGAKTDTQYF. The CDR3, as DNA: TGTGCCAGCAGCTTAGGGCAGGGGGCGAAGACAGATACGCAGTATTTT.

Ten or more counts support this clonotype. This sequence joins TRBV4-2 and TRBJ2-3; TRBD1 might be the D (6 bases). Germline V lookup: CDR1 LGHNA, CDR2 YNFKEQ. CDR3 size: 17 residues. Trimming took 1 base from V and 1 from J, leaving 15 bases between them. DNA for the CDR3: TGTGCCAGCAGCCAAGTTGGCAGCCCAGGGGGCACAGATACGCAGTATTTT. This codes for CASSQVGSPGGTDTQYF.

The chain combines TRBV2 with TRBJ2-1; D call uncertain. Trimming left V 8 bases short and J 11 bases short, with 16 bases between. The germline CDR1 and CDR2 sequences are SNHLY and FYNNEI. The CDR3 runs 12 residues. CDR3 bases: TGTGCCAGCCACCCGGTAATCGGACAGCAGTTCTTC. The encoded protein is CASHPVIGQQFF.

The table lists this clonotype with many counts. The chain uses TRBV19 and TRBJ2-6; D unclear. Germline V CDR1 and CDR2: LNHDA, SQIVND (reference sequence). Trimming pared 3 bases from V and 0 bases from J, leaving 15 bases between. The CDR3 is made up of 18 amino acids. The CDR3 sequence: CASSIGRRVFSGANVLTF. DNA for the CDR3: TGTGCCAGTAGTATCGGACGTCGAGTATTCTCTGGGGCCAACGTCCTGACTTTC.

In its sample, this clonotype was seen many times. The CDR3 coding sequence is TGTGCCAGCAGCGTAGACGGGAACACCGGGGAGCTGTTTTTT. As protein: CASSVDGNTGELFF. This sequence joins TRBV9 and TRBJ2-2, with D uncertain. The CDR3 extends over 14 amino acids. Trimming took off 0 bases at V and 1 base at J, with 4 bases between the two ends. Germline V gene data show CDR1 as SGDLS and CDR2 as YYNGEE.

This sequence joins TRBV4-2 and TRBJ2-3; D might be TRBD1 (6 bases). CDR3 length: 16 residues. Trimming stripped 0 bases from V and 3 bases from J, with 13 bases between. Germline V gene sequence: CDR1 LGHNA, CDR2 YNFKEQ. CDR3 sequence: CASSQDRDTGTDTQYF. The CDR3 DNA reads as TGTGCCAGCAGCCAAGATAGGGATACAGGGACAGATACGCAGTATTTT.

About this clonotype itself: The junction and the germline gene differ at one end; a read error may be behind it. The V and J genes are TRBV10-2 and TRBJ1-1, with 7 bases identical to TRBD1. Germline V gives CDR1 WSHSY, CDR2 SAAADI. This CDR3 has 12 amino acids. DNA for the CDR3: TGCGCCAGCAGACAGGGGAGCACTGAAGTTTTCTTT. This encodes CASRQGSTEVFF.

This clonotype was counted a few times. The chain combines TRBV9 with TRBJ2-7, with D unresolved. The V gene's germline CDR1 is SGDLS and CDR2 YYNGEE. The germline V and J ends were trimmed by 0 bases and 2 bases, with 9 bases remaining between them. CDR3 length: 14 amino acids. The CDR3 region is CASSVGLGTYEQYF. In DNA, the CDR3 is TGTGCCAGCAGCGTAGGATTGGGGACCTACGAGCAGTACTTC.